Each of the 15 T cell receptor beta chains below was sequenced from the same sample in a study of PD-1 blockade in classical Hodgkin lymphoma. There was relapse after autologous stem cell transplantation in every patient, and there was variation in brentuximab vedotin exposure. It was by magnetic negative selection that CD4+ T cells were purified from thawed PBMCs. Some clones are missing from TCRdb's copy, which holds only in-frame ones; the method was immunoSEQ multiplex PCR. The sample consists of thousands of clones, over 80% of them appearing once. The sequencing here drew on CD4+ T cells from blood, taken at baseline. The receptors stem from a human donor with classical Hodgkin lymphoma.

The chain links TRBV27 to TRBJ1-6; no firm D call. The CDR3 spans 14 residues. V dropped 2 bases and J dropped 5 bases, with 7 bases sitting between them. Looked up from germline, CDR1 is MNHEY and CDR2 is SMNVEV (reference sequence). CDR3 DNA sequence: TGTGCCAGCAGTTTACTGTTGAATAATTCACCCCTCCACTTT. Its protein is CASSLLLNNSPLHF.

This sequence joins TRBV30 and TRBJ2-1; 8 bases are shared with TRBD2. V was clipped by 5 bases and J by 6 bases; unmatched bases: 9. CDR1 GTSNPN and CDR2 SVGIG come from the germline V gene (reference sequence). This CDR3 contains 14 residues. For the CDR3, the DNA is TGTGCCTGGTCAACGGGGGGGCCGGGCAATGAGCAGTTCTTC. This gives the protein CAWSTGGPGNEQFF. The full variable domain, in which reference TRBV30 and TRBJ2-1 provide the parts outside the CDR3, is SQTIHQWPATLVQPVGSPLSLECTVEGTSNPNLYWYRQAAGRGLQLLFYSVGIGQISSEVPQNLSASRPQDRQFILSSKKLLLSDSGFYLCAWSTGGPGNEQFFGPGTRLTVL.

The chain combines TRBV30 with TRBJ2-4; 8 positions match TRBD1. J lost 6 bases, V lost 5 bases, and 12 bases had no gene match. This CDR3 has 15 amino acids. Looked up from germline, CDR1 is GTSNPN and CDR2 is SVGIG (reference sequence). The CDR3 DNA is TGTGCCTGGGGTCTGTGGGGACAGGATCCAAACATTCAGTACTTC. Translation: CAWGLWGQDPNIQYF.

The CDR3 spells CASIFSGTSTDTQYF. CDR3 nucleotide sequence: TGTGCCAGCATATTTTCTGGGACTAGCACAGATACGCAGTATTTT. This chain uses TRBV2 with TRBJ2-3; possibly TRBD2 for D (6 bases). Germline V gene lookup returns CDR1 SNHLY and CDR2 FYNNEI. The ends were cut back, 7 bases at V and 0 bases at J, with 14 bases in the middle. This CDR3 is 15 amino acids long. The full variable domain, completed using reference TRBV2 and TRBJ2-3, is EPEVTQTPSHQVTQMGQEVILRCVPISNHLYFYWYRQILGQKVEFLVSFYNNEISEKSEIFDDQFSVERPDGSNFTLKIRSTKLEDSAMYFCASIFSGTSTDTQYFGPGTRLTVL.

The chain carries TRBV7-2 and TRBJ1-3; unclear D gene. The V end was cut by 1 base, the J end by 2 bases, with 9 bases between. This CDR3 is 15 amino acids long. Germline CDR1 reads SGHTA; CDR2 reads FQGNSA. The CDR3 DNA sequence: TGTGCCAGCAGCTTAGTGGCAGTAGCTGGAAACACCATATATTTT. Its protein is CASSLVAVAGNTIYF. The variable domain in full, with the rest retrieved from reference TRBV7-2 and TRBJ1-3, is GAGVSQSPSNKVTEKGKDVELRCDPISGHTALYWYRQSLGQGLEFLIYFQGNSAPDKSGLPSDRFSAERTGGSVSTLTIQRTQQEDSAVYLCASSLVAVAGNTIYFGEGSWLTVV.

This clone was recorded only once. The rearrangement links TRBV5-1 to TRBJ2-2; a possible D gene is TRBD2 (7 bases). The CDR3 is made up of 15 amino acids. V shed 0 bases and J shed 7 bases, with 13 bases lying between them. Germline lookup yields CDR1 SGHRS and CDR2 YFSETQ. This CDR3 reads CASSLVAGADGELFF. CDR3 nucleotide sequence: TGCGCCAGCAGCTTGGTGGCGGGGGCGGACGGGGAGCTGTTTTTT.

The table lists this clone with a few counts. The chain combines TRBV15 with TRBJ1-2, with a weak D call TRBD1 (5 bases). Germline assignment: CDR1 LNHNV and CDR2 YYDKDF (reference sequence). The ends were cut back, 5 bases at V and 4 bases at J, with 14 bases in the middle. The CDR3 loop spans 14 amino acids. The CDR3 bases are TGTGCCACCAGCGATAAAAGGGGTCCCTATGGCTACACCTTC. Translated, it gives CATSDKRGPYGYTF.

The rearrangement joins TRBV15 to TRBJ1-5; D may be TRBD1 (5 bases). The CDR3 contains 14 residues. V shed 0 bases and J shed 6 bases, with 9 bases lying between them. Germline V lookup: CDR1 LNHNV, CDR2 YYDKDF (reference sequence). The CDR3 loop is CATSREWGFQPQHF. For the CDR3, the DNA is TGTGCCACCAGCAGAGAGTGGGGGTTTCAGCCCCAGCATTTT.

This chain uses TRBV6-5 with TRBJ1-4; D gene ambiguous. Trimming took 5 bases from V and 4 from J, leaving 8 bases between them. The CDR3 totals 13 residues. Germline V gives CDR1 MNHEY, CDR2 SVGAGI. CDR3 amino acids: CASSRANNEKLFF. The CDR3 DNA sequence: TGTGCCAGCAGTCGGGCCAATAATGAAAAACTGTTTTTT.

The chain uses TRBV5-1 and TRBJ1-1; possibly TRBD1 for D (5 bases). From germline, CDR1 is SGHRS and CDR2 YFSETQ. The CDR3 is 11 amino acids. V lost 8 bases, J lost 1 base, and 6 bases lay in between. Here the CDR3 DNA reads TGCGCCAGTACAGGGAACACTGAAGCTTTCTTT. This translates into CASTGNTEAFF.

A remark on this clone: Without the conserved terminal phenylalanine or tryptophan, this CDR3 likely stems from a read error. It is unclear where the CDR3 begins or ends on the DNA, so no DNA is shown, and the CDR3 is as TCRdb lists it. The genes are TRBV10-3 and TRBJ2-3; TRBD2 is the table's D call and was not checked against the DNA. The CDR3 totals 13 residues, both ends included. Per the germline V gene, CDR1 is ENHRY and CDR2 is SYGVKD. The CDR3: CAITPVLGMAPAI.

The chain joins TRBV18 to TRBJ1-5; no clear D. Germline CDR1 KGHSH, CDR2 LQKENI. Trimming took 3 bases from V and 5 from J, leaving 11 bases between them. This CDR3 has 14 residues. The CDR3 sequence is CASSPSTSDQPQHF. As DNA, the CDR3 is TGTGCCAGCTCACCTTCCACCAGTGATCAGCCCCAGCATTTT.

Of note for this clone: This CDR3 is also generated by other DNA sequences in the sample. The chain employs TRBV6-5 and TRBJ1-4; unclear D gene. Germline lookup yields CDR1 MNHEY and CDR2 SVGAGI. The CDR3 is 16 residues long. V lost 4 bases, J lost 4 bases, and 16 bases lay in between. DNA of the CDR3: TGTGCCAGCAGTTCTACCTCAGCCGGTTATAATGAAAAACTGTTTTTT. Its protein product is CASSSTSAGYNEKLFF.

V is TRBV5-1 and J is TRBJ2-7; D is unclear. V dropped 0 bases and J dropped 3 bases, with 7 bases sitting between them. The CDR3 loop spans 13 amino acids. Germline-derived CDR1 and CDR2 are SGHRS and YFSETQ. The CDR3 sequence is CASSLVGSYEQYF. The CDR3 DNA reads TGCGCCAGCAGCTTGGTAGGCAGCTACGAGCAGTACTTC.

CDR3 loop: CASRLFPTGTNEKLFF. The CDR3 DNA reads TGTGCCAGCCGCCTCTTTCCGACAGGAACTAATGAAAAACTGTTTTTT. The V gene is TRBV27, the J gene TRBJ1-4; possible D gene TRBD1, 6 bases. V lost 8 bases to trimming and J lost 1 base, with 17 bases between them. The CDR3 totals 16 residues. CDR1 and CDR2 (germline): MNHEY, SMNVEV (reference sequence).